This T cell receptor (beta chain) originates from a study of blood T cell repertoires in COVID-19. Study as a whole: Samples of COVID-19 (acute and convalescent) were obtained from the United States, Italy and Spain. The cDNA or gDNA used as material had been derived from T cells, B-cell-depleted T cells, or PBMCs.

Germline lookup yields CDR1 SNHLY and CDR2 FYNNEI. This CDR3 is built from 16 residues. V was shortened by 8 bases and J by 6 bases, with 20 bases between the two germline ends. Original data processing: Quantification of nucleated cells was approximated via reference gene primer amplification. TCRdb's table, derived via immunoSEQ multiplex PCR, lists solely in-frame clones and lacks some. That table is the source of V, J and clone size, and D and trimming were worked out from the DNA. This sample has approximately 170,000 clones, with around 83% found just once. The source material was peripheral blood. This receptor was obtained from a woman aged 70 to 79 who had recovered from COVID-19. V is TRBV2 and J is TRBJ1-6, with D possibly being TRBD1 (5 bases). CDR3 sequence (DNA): TGTGCCAGCTCACCGGCCCCAGGGTTTGCTAATTCACCCCTCCACTTT. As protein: CASSPAPGFANSPLHF.